The 27 T cell receptor beta chains below all came from one sample that was sequenced in a study of blood T cells in healthy people across ages. Next came a second PCR, run for roughly 7 to 12 cycles, which used a sample-barcoded 5' primer along with a J-beta primer mix. Via MiXCR, TCRdb re-called the 5' RACE reads, giving one row per CDR3 protein. The table lists 500,000 to 700,000 distinct CDR3 sequences, approximately 30% of them singletons. Sequencing used blood. Source of these receptors: a woman aged 80 or older in good health.

The V call is TRBV15, the J call TRBJ1-1; tentative D call: TRBD1 (5 bases). Trimming removed 4 bases from V and 2 bases from J, with 14 bases in between. Germline V gives CDR1 LNHNV, CDR2 YYDKDF (reference sequence). This CDR3 has 15 residues. CDR3 amino acids: CATSKQRGRNTEAFF. The CDR3 bases are TGTGCCACCAGCAAACAGAGGGGTAGAAACACTGAAGCTTTCTTT.

This clonotype was observed at least ten times. The chain has TRBV4-2 and TRBJ2-6; 10 positions match TRBD1. Germline lookup yields CDR1 LGHNA and CDR2 YNFKEQ. This CDR3 region has 19 residues. The V gene end was trimmed by 2 bases and the J gene end by 2 bases; junction bases not matched to a gene: 9. The chain's CDR3 is CASSQHGTGVLTGANVLTF. Written as DNA, the CDR3 is TGTGCCAGCAGCCAACACGGGACAGGGGTTCTCACTGGGGCCAACGTCCTGACTTTC.

This clonotype has at least ten counts. Since a much larger clone is just one base distant, this may be a read error. This chain links TRBV20-1 with TRBJ1-2; 7 bases line up with TRBD1. CDR1 is DFQATT, CDR2 SNEGSKA, per germline (reference sequence). CDR3 size: 12 residues. Trimming took 5 bases from V and 6 from J; bases not matched to a gene: 6. The CDR3 DNA reads as TGCAGTGCTCCGAGGGGGCGGGATGGCTACACCTTC. This sequence encodes CSAPRGRDGYTF.

This clonotype was counted only a few times. The chain combines TRBV28 with TRBJ2-1; D unresolved. Trimming removed 4 bases from V and 7 bases from J, with 11 bases in between. The CDR3 runs to 13 residues. From germline, CDR1 is MDHEN and CDR2 SYDVKM. The CDR3 protein is CASSSRRLNEQFF. Here the CDR3 DNA reads TGTGCCAGCAGTTCGCGTAGGCTGAATGAGCAGTTCTTC. Based on the CDR3 plus reference TRBV28 and TRBJ2-1, the full variable domain is DVKVTQSSRYLVKRTGEKVFLECVQDMDHENMFWYRQDPGLGLRLIYFSYDVKMKEKGDIPEGYSVSREKKERFSLILESASTNQTSMYLCASSSRRLNEQFFGPGTRLTVL.

The J gene is TRBJ2-3, the V gene TRBV5-8, with D tentatively TRBD1 or TRBD2 (6 bases each). The germline V and J ends were trimmed by 0 bases and 2 bases, with 13 bases remaining between them. The CDR3 is 16 residues long. In germline, CDR1 is SGHTS, CDR2 YDEGEE. The CDR3 coding sequence is TGTGCCAGCAGCTTGGGGGGGGCCCCCACCACAGATACGCAGTATTTT. Residues: CASSLGGAPTTDTQYF.

V is TRBV5-1 and J is TRBJ2-1; TRBD2 might be the D (6 bases). Germline V gives CDR1 SGHRS, CDR2 YFSETQ. The CDR3 extends over 14 amino acids. V was clipped by 4 bases and J by 7 bases, with 15 bases between them. CDR3 coding DNA: TGCGCCAGCAGCGCAGGACTGGCGGGGAATGAGCAGTTCTTC. Its translation is CASSAGLAGNEQFF.

In its sample, this clonotype was seen many times. The chain is built from TRBV6-2 or TRBV6-3 and TRBJ1-4, with D maybe TRBD1 (6 bases). The V end lost 0 bases, the J end lost 8 bases, and 16 bases lay between the germline ends. Germline-derived CDR1 and CDR2 are MNHEY and SVGEGT. The CDR3 covers 16 residues. The DNA for the CDR3 is TGTGCCAGCAGTTACTCGACGAAGGGGGTGTCGGAAAAACTGTTTTTT. It encodes CASSYSTKGVSEKLFF.

This clonotype appeared many times. This chain joins TRBV3-1 and TRBJ2-3; no reliable D call. Trimming pared 2 bases from V and 2 bases from J, leaving 2 bases between. The CDR3 is 12 residues long. Germline V gene lookup returns CDR1 LGHDT and CDR2 YNNKEL (reference sequence). CDR3 loop: CASSQTTDTQYF. DNA of the CDR3: TGTGCCAGCAGCCAAACCACAGATACGCAGTATTTT.

This clonotype was found a few times. J is TRBJ2-5 and V is TRBV12-3 or TRBV12-4; D is perhaps TRBD1 (5 bases). The end of the DNA is better explained by TRBJ2-7, so the J call may be wrong. This CDR3 spans 13 amino acids. In nucleotides, the CDR3 is TGTGCCAGCAGTTTACCCAGGGTCCACGAGCAGTACTTC. It encodes CASSLPRVHEQYF.

This clonotype has at least ten counts. The chain recombines TRBV15 with TRBJ1-2; maybe TRBD1 (5 bases). In germline, CDR1 is LNHNV, CDR2 YYDKDF (reference sequence). The CDR3 totals 13 residues. The V end was cut by 1 base, the J end by 6 bases, with 9 bases between. The DNA of the CDR3 is TGTGCCACCAGCAGAGCAGGAGGGGATGGCTACACCTTC. Its translation: CATSRAGGDGYTF.

This clonotype was counted many times. The chain employs TRBV4-3 and TRBJ2-3; either TRBD1 or TRBD2 may supply D (6 bases each). Germline V gene sequence: CDR1 LGHNA, CDR2 YSLEER. Trimming stripped 4 bases from V and 0 bases from J, with 17 bases between. The CDR3 runs 17 residues. The CDR3 bases are TGCGCCAGCAGCCCGGCCGCCTGGGGGGCTAGCACAGATACGCAGTATTTT. Protein: CASSPAAWGASTDTQYF.

This clonotype has a count of ten or more. J is TRBJ2-7 and V is TRBV20-1; D remains unclear. The CDR3 has 15 amino acids. From germline, CDR1 is DFQATT and CDR2 SNEGSKA (reference sequence). Trimming took 3 bases from V and 4 from J, leaving 19 bases between them. The DNA of the CDR3 is TGCAGTGCTAGGCTGGGTAGGGTCGGATCGTACGAGCAGTACTTC. Its translation is CSARLGRVGSYEQYF.

This clonotype was seen at least ten times. J is TRBJ2-1 and V is TRBV5-1; 8 bases agree with TRBD2. This CDR3 region has 14 residues. J was trimmed by 7 bases and V by 8 bases; bases with no gene match: 11. The germline gives CDR1 SGHRS, CDR2 YFSETQ. The CDR3 bases are TGCGCCAGTTTGCTTACTAGCGGTACAAATGAGCAGTTCTTC. Protein product: CASLLTSGTNEQFF.

This clonotype was seen repeatedly, ten times or more. The genes are TRBV5-1 and TRBJ1-1; perhaps TRBD1 as D (5 bases). The CDR3 is made up of 15 amino acids. Germline assignment: CDR1 SGHRS and CDR2 YFSETQ. V lost 0 bases and J 1 base, leaving 10 bases between the germline ends. The CDR3 DNA follows: TGCGCCAGCAGCTTGGACGGACAAAAGAACACTGAAGCTTTCTTT. Residues: CASSLDGQKNTEAFF.

For this clonotype: One end of the junction varies from germline; a read error may be responsible. This chain links TRBV10-3 with TRBJ2-1; unclear D gene. This CDR3 comprises 15 residues. Germline V gene data show CDR1 as ENHRY and CDR2 as SYGVKD. The chain's CDR3 is CAIILHWEVYNGQFF. CDR3 nucleotides: TGTGCCATCATTCTACATTGGGAAGTCTACAATGGGCAGTTCTTC.

This clonotype showed up just once. A much larger clone lies one base from this, so it may be a read error. The rearrangement links TRBV7-8 to TRBJ2-1; D is possibly TRBD2 (6 bases). The CDR3 is 16 residues long. V lost 5 bases and J lost 10, with 24 bases in between. The germline V gene has CDR1 SGHVS and CDR2 FQNEAQ. CDR3: CASSPPGGVGCVEQFF. DNA for the CDR3: TGTGCCAGCAGCCCCCCAGGCGGGGTTGGATGCGTAGAGCAGTTCTTC.

This clonotype was detected only a few times. Given a much more abundant clone one base away, this may be a read error. V usage is TRBV10-3 and J usage is TRBJ2-1; 7 bases line up with TRBD2. The end of the DNA aligns better with TRBJ2-7, so the J call may be wrong. Germline CDR1 and CDR2: ENHRY and SYGVKD. The CDR3 is made up of 15 amino acids. The CDR3 DNA follows: TGTGCCATCAGTGTATCGGGGGGAATATACAATGAGCAGTACTTC. Translating gives CAISVSGGIYNEQYF.

This chain uses TRBV12-3 or TRBV12-4 with TRBJ1-2; 7 bases align to TRBD1. V shed 2 bases and J 7 bases; nucleotides not matched to a gene: 7. This CDR3 comprises 14 residues. The CDR3 is CASSLNRGLGGYTF. CDR3 nucleotides: TGTGCCAGCAGTTTAAACAGGGGACTCGGTGGCTACACCTTC.

There are many counts of this clonotype. This may be a read error: a much more frequent sequence differs by one nucleotide. V gene TRBV7-2 combines with J gene TRBJ2-5; 15 bases map to TRBD2. Germline-derived CDR1 and CDR2 are SGHTA and FQGNSA. The CDR3 is made up of 17 amino acids. Germline trimming cut 5 bases from V and 5 bases from J; bases unmatched to any gene: 9. The CDR3 region has the DNA TGTGCCAGCAGCGTTCTCCCGGGACTAGCGGGGGGCGAGACCCAGTACTTC. Protein: CASSVLPGLAGGETQYF.

This clonotype was observed a handful of times. The chain recombines TRBV6-6 with TRBJ1-5; D not resolved. Trimming left V 8 bases short and J 6 bases short, with 11 bases between. The CDR3 is 12 amino acids. CDR1 is MNHNY and CDR2 is SVGAGI in the germline V gene (reference sequence). The CDR3 sequence: CASVGWGQPQHF. The CDR3 nucleotides are TGTGCCAGCGTCGGGTGGGGTCAGCCCCAGCATTTT.

This clonotype was counted at least ten times. This chain links TRBV20-1 with TRBJ2-1; 12 bases align to TRBD2. The CDR3 loop spans 16 amino acids. Germline V gene data show CDR1 as DFQATT and CDR2 as SNEGSKA (reference sequence). The junction had 7 bases not matched to a gene; V was cut back by 0 bases and J by 7 bases. CDR3 loop: CSARDRASGGANEQFF. As DNA, the CDR3 is TGCAGTGCTAGAGATAGGGCTAGCGGGGGGGCAAATGAGCAGTTCTTC.

The V and J genes are TRBV9 and TRBJ2-3; D perhaps matches TRBD2 (6 bases). This CDR3 spans 14 amino acids. Between the trimmed V and J ends, which lost 6 bases and 1 base, there was a span of 12 bases. Germline CDR1 is SGDLS and CDR2 is YYNGEE. CDR3 residues: CASTAGFRTDTQYF. CDR3 DNA sequence: TGTGCCAGCACGGCGGGGTTCCGCACAGATACGCAGTATTTT.

As regards this clonotype: A much bigger clone sits one base away, suggesting this may be a read error. The chain employs TRBV6-2 or TRBV6-3 and TRBJ1-2; D unresolved. Germline V lookup: CDR1 MNHEY, CDR2 SVGEGT. This CDR3 is 14 amino acids long. In DNA form, the CDR3 reads TGTGCCAGCGGTTACGAGGGCCGACACTATGGCTACACCTTC. This gives the protein CASGYEGRHYGYTF.

This clonotype showed up many times. The rearrangement links TRBV5-1 to TRBJ2-5; D is perhaps TRBD2 (6 bases). The CDR3 has 14 residues. Per the germline V gene, CDR1 is SGHRS and CDR2 is YFSETQ. Between the trimmed V and J ends, which lost 4 bases and 1 base, there was a span of 11 bases. DNA for the CDR3: TGCGCCAGCAGCCGGACCGGGGGCCAAGAGACCCAGTACTTC. The encoded protein is CASSRTGGQETQYF. The full variable domain, rest sourced from reference TRBV5-1 and TRBJ2-5, is KAGVTQTPRYLIKTRGQQVTLSCSPISGHRSVSWYQQTPGQGLQFLFEYFSETQRNKGNFPGRFSGRQFSNSRSEMNVSTLELGDSALYLCASSRTGGQETQYFGPGTRLLVL.

The chain joins TRBV6-2 or TRBV6-3 to TRBJ1-1, with D uncertain. V lost 6 bases, J lost 1 base, and 15 bases lay in between. The germline V gene encodes CDR1 MNHEY and CDR2 SVGEGT. The CDR3 runs to 15 residues. CDR3 protein: CASSPRFDGNTEAFF. CDR3 coding DNA: TGTGCCAGCAGCCCCCGCTTTGACGGGAACACTGAAGCTTTCTTT.

V usage is TRBV29-1 and J usage is TRBJ2-7; TRBD2 matches at 7 bases. The germline CDR1 and CDR2 sequences are SQVTM and ANQGSEA. The CDR3 is made up of 12 amino acids. The V segment lost 1 base and the J segment 7 bases; nucleotides outside the gene matches: 4. The CDR3 is CSVEGGGSEQYF. DNA for the CDR3: TGCAGCGTTGAAGGGGGGGGGAGTGAGCAGTACTTC.

As to this clonotype: The junction shows a germline mismatch at one end, possibly a read error. The chain has TRBV28 and TRBJ2-4; tentative D call: TRBD2 (5 bases). From germline, CDR1 is MDHEN and CDR2 SYDVKM. The CDR3 extends over 14 amino acids. In DNA form, the CDR3 reads TGTACCAGCACCCTCAGAAGCCGGGGAAACATTCAGTACTTC. Translation gives CTSTLRSRGNIQYF.